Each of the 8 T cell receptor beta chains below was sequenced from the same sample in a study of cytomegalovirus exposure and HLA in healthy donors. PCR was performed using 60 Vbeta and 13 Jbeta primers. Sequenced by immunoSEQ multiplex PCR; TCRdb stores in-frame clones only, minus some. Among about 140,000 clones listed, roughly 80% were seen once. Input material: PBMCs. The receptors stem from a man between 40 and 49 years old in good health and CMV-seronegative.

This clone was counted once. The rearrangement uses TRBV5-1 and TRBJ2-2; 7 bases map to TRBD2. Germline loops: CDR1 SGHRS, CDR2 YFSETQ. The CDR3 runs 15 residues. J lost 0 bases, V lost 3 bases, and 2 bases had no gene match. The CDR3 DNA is TGCGCCAGCAGCTCCGCGGGGGCGAACACCGGGGAGCTGTTTTTT. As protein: CASSSAGANTGELFF. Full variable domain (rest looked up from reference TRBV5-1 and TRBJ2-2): KAGVTQTPRYLIKTRGQQVTLSCSPISGHRSVSWYQQTPGQGLQFLFEYFSETQRNKGNFPGRFSGRQFSNSRSEMNVSTLELGDSALYLCASSSAGANTGELFFGEGSRLTVL.

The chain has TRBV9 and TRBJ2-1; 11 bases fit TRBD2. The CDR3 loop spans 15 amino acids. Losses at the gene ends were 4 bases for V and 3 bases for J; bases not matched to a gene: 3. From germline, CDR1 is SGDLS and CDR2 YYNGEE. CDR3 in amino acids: CASSPLAGDYNEQFF. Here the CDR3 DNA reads TGTGCCAGCAGCCCACTAGCGGGGGACTACAATGAGCAGTTCTTC.

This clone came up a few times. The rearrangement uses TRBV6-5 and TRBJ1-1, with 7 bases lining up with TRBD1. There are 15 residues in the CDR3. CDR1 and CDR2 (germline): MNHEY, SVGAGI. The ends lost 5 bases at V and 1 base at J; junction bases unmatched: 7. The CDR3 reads CASSPQGQPNTEAFF. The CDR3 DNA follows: TGTGCCAGCAGTCCGCAGGGACAGCCGAACACTGAAGCTTTCTTT.

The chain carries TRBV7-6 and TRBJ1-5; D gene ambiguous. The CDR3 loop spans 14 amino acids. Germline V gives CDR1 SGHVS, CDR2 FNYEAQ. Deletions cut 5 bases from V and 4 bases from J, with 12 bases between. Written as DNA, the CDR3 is TGTGCCAGCAGCCGCTGGGGAGGGAATCAGCCCCAGCATTTT. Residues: CASSRWGGNQPQHF.

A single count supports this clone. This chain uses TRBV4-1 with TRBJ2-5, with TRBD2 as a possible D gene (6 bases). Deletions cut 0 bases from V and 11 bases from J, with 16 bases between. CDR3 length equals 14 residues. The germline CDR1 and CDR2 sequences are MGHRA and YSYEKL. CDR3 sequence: CASSQDGGLGEQYF. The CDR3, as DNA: TGCGCCAGCAGCCAAGATGGAGGGCTGGGAGAGCAGTACTTC.

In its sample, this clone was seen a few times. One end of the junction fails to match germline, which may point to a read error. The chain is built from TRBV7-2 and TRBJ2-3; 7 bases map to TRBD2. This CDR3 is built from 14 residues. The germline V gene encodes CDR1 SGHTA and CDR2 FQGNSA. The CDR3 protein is CASSSNPAGDRQYF. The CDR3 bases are TGTGCCAGCAGCTCAAACCCGGCGGGAGATAGGCAGTATTTT.

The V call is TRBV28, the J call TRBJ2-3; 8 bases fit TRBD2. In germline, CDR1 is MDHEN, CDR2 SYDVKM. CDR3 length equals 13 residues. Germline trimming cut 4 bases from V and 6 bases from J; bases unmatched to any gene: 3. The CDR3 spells CASSSGGPDTQYF. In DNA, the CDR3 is TGTGCCAGCAGTTCGGGGGGGCCGGATACGCAGTATTTT.

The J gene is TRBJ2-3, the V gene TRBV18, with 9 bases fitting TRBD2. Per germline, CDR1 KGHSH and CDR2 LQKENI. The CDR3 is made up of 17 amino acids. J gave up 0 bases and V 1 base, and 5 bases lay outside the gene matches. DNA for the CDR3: TGTGCCAGCTCACCACGGGGACTAGCCACTAGCACAGATACGCAGTATTTT. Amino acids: CASSPRGLATSTDTQYF.